The subject of this entry is one T cell receptor (beta chain). TCRdb reworked the 5' RACE reads into one entry per CDR3 protein, no DNA. Recorded for this sample: about 430,000 distinct CDR3 sequences. The CDR3 is 18 residues long. Germline lookup yields CDR1 SGHRS and CDR2 YFSETQ. This entry comes from a study of T cells expressing NK-cell markers. This sequence was found in a woman aged 45-60 years in good health. The gene calls are TRBV5-1 and TRBJ2-6; TCRdb indicates TRBD2, and absent DNA this call remains unverified. The sequencing sample was made of blood T cells: a sorted CD56 or NKG2C T cell subset, CD4+ or CD8+ T cells, or bulk PBMC T cells (not recorded which). CDR3 sequence reads: CASSFLSGSFAGANVLTF.